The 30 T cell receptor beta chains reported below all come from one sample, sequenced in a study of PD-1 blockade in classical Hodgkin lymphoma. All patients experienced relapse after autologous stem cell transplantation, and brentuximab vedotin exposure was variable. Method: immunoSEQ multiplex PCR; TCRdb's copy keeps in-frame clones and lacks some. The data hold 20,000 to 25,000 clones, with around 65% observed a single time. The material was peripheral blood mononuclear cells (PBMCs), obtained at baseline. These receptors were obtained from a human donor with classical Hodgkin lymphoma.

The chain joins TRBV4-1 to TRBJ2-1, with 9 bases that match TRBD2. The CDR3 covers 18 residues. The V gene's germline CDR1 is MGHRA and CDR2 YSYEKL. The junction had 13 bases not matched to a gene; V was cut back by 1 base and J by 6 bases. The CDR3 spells CASSQANLAGPVGNEQFF. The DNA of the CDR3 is TGCGCCAGCAGCCAAGCCAACCTAGCGGGACCCGTGGGCAATGAGCAGTTCTTC.

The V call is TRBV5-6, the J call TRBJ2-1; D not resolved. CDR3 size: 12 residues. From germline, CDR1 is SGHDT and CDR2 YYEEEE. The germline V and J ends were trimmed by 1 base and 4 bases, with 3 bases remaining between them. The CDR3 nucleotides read TGTGCCAGCAGCTTGAGATACAATGAGCAGTTCTTC. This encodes CASSLRYNEQFF.

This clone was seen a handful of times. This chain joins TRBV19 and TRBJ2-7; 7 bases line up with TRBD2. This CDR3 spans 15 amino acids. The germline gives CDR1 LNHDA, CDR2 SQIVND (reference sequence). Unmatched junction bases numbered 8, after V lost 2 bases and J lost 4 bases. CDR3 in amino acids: CASSILSGKGYEQYF. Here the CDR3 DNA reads TGTGCCAGTAGTATACTAAGCGGGAAGGGGTACGAGCAGTACTTC.

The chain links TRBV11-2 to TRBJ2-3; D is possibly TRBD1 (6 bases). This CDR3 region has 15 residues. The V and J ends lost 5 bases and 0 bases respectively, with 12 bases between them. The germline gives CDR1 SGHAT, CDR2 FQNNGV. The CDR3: CASSLGQTSTDTQYF. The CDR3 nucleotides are TGTGCCAGCAGCCTGGGACAAACTAGCACAGATACGCAGTATTTT.

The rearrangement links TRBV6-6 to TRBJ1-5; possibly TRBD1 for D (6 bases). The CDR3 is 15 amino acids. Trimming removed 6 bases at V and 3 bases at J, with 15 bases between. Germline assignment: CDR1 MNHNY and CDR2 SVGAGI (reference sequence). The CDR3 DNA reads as TGTGCCAGCAGCACCGGGACAACACCCAATCAGCCCCAGCATTTT. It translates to CASSTGTTPNQPQHF.

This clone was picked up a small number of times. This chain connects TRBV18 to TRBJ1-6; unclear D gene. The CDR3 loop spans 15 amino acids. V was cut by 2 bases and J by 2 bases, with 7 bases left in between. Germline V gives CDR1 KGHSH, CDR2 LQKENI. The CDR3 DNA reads TGTGCCAGCTCACCAGAAGGGACCTATAATTCACCCCTCCACTTT. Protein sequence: CASSPEGTYNSPLHF.

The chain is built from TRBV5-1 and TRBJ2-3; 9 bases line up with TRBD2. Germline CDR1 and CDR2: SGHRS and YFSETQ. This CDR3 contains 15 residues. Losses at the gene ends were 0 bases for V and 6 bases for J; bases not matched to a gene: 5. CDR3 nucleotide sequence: TGCGCCAGCAGCTTGGAACTGCTAGCGGGGGATACGCAGTATTTT. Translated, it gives CASSLELLAGDTQYF.

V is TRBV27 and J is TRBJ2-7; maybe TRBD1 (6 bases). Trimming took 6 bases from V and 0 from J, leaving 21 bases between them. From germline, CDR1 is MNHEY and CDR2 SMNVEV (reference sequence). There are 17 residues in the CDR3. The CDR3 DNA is TGTGCCAGCAGGACCGCGGGCCGAGACAGGAGCTCCTACGAGCAGTACTTC. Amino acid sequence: CASRTAGRDRSSYEQYF.

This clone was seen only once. The CDR3 spells CASSPLTGTSPKNEQFF. The DNA of the CDR3 is TGTGCCAGTAGCCCCTTAACCGGGACTAGCCCTAAAAATGAGCAGTTCTTC. The V gene is TRBV19, the J gene TRBJ2-1; 9 nucleotides agree with TRBD2. CDR3 size: 17 residues. The V gene's germline CDR1 is LNHDA and CDR2 SQIVND (reference sequence). The trim removed 6 bases at V and 7 bases at J, leaving 16 bases unmatched.

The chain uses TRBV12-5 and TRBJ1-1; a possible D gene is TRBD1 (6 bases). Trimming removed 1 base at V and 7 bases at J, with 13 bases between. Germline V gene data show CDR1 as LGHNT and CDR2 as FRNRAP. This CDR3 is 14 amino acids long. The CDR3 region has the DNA TGTGCTAGTGGTTTGGGCCAAAGGGGGGGTGAAGCTTTCTTT. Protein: CASGLGQRGGEAFF.

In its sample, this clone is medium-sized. For the CDR3, the DNA is TGTGCCAGCAGTTTATCCCCTGGGAGGGCTCACTATGGCTACACCTTC. It is translated as CASSLSPGRAHYGYTF. The chain uses TRBV28 and TRBJ1-2; D remains ambiguous. The CDR3 length is 16 residues. Germline V gene lookup returns CDR1 MDHEN and CDR2 SYDVKM. Trimming removed 1 base from V and 3 bases from J, with 15 bases in between.

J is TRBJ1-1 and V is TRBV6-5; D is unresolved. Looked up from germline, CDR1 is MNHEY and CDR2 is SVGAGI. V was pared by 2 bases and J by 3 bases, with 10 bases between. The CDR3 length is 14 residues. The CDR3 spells CASSYEGIYTEAFF. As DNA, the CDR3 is TGTGCCAGCAGTTACGAGGGTATCTACACTGAAGCTTTCTTT.

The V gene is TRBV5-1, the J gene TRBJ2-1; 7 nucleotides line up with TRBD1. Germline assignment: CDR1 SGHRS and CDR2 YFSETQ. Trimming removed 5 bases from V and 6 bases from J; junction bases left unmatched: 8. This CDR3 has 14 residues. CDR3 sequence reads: CASRLQGSGNEQFF. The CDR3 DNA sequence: TGCGCCAGCAGACTACAGGGGTCCGGCAATGAGCAGTTCTTC.

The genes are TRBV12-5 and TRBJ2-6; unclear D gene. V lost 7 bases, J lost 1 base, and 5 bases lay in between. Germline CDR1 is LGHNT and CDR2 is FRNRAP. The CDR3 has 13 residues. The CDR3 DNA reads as TGTGCTAGTGCTGCTTCTGGGGCCAACGTCCTGACTTTC. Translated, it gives CASAASGANVLTF. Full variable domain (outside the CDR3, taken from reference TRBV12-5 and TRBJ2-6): DARVTQTPRHKVTEMGQEVTMRCQPILGHNTVFWYRQTMMQGLELLAYFRNRAPLDDSGMPKDRFSAEMPDATLATLKIQPSEPRDSAVYFCASAASGANVLTFGAGSRLTVL.

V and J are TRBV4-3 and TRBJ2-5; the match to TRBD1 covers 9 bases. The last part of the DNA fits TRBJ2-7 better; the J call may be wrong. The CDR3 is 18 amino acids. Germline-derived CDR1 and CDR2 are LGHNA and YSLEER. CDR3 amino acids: CASSQEIGTGFRSYEQYF. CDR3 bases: TGCGCCAGCAGCCAAGAAATTGGGACAGGGTTCAGATCCTACGAGCAGTACTTC.

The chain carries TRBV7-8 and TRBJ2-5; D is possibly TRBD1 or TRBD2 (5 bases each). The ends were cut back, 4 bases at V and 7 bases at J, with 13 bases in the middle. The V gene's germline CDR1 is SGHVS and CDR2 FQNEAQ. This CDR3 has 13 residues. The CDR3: CASSSGPKGTQYF. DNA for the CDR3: TGTGCCAGCAGCTCGGGACCAAAGGGGACCCAGTACTTC.

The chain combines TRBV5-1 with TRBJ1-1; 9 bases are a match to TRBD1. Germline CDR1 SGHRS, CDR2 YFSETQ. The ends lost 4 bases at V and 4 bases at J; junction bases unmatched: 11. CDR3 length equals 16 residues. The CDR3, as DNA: TGCGCCAGCAGCATAACCGGGACAGGGTTTGGCACTGAAGCTTTCTTT. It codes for CASSITGTGFGTEAFF.

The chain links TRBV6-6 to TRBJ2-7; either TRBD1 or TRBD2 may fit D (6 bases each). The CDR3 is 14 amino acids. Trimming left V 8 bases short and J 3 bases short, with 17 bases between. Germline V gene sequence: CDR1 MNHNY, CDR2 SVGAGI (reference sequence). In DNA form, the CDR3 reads TGTGCCAGCTTTTTCTCGGGGGCAGGCTACGAGCAGTACTTC. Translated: CASFFSGAGYEQYF.

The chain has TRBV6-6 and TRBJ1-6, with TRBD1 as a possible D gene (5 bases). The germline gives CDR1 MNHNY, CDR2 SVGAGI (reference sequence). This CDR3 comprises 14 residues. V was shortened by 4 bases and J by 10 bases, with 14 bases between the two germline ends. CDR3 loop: CASSFLGRESPLHF. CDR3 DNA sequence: TGTGCCAGCAGTTTTCTGGGACGGGAATCACCCCTCCACTTT.

CDR3 amino acids: CASSPSGEKLFF. CDR3 nucleotide sequence: TGTGCCAGCAGCCCCTCTGGTGAAAAACTGTTTTTT. The rearrangement joins TRBV7-2 to TRBJ1-4; D is undetermined. CDR1 and CDR2 from the germline V gene are SGHTA and FQGNSA. V was pared by 5 bases and J by 7 bases, with 8 bases between. The CDR3 is 12 residues long.

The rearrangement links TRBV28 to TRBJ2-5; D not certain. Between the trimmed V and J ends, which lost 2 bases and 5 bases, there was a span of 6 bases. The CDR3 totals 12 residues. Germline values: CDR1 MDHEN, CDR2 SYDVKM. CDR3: CASSLIGETQYF. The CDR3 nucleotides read TGTGCCAGCAGTTTAATCGGTGAGACCCAGTACTTC.

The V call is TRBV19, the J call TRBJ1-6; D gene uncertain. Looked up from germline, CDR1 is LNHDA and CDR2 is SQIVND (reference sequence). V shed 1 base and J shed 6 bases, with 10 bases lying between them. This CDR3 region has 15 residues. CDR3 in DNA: TGTGCCAGTAGTATAGTGCCGGAGTTTAATTCACCCCTCCACTTT. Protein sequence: CASSIVPEFNSPLHF. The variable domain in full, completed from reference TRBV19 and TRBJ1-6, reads DGGITQSPKYLFRKEGQNVTLSCEQNLNHDAMYWYRQDPGQGLRLIYYSQIVNDFQKGDIAEGYSVSREKKESFPLTVTSAQKNPTAFYLCASSIVPEFNSPLHFGNGTRLTVT.

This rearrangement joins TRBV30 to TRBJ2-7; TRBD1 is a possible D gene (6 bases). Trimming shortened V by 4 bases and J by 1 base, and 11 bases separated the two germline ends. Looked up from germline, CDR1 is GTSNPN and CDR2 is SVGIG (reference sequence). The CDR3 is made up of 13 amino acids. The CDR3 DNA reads TGTGCCTGGACTTGGGACATATCCTACGAGCAGTACTTC. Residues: CAWTWDISYEQYF.

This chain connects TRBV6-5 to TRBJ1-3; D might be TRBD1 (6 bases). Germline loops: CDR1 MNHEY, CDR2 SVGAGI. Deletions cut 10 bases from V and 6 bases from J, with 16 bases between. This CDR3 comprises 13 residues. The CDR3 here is CATTAGTLNTIYF. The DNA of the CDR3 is TGTGCCACCACAGCGGGGACATTAAACACCATATATTTT.

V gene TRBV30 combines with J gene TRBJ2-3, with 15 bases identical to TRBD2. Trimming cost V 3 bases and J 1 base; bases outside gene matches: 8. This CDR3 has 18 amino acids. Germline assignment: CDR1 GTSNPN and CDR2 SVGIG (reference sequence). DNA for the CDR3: TGTGCCTGGAGCACGGGACTAGCGGGAGGCGAGGGCACAGATACGCAGTATTTT. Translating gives CAWSTGLAGGEGTDTQYF.

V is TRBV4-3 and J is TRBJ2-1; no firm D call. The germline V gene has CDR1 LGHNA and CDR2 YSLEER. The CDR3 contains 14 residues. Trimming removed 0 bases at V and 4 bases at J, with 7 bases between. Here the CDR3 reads CASSQEGQYNEQFF. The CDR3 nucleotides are TGCGCCAGCAGCCAAGAAGGCCAGTACAATGAGCAGTTCTTC.

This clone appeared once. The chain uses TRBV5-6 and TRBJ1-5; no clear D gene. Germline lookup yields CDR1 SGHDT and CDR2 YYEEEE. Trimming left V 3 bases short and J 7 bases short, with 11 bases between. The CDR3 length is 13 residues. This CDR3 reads CASSYRPDQPQHF. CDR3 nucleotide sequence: TGTGCCAGCAGCTACAGACCCGACCAGCCCCAGCATTTT.

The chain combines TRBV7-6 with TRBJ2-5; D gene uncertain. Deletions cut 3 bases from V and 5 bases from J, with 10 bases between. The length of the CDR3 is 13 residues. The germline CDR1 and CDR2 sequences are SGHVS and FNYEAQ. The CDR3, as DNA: TGTGCCAGCAGCTTTCAGTGGAGCGAGACCCAGTACTTC. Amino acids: CASSFQWSETQYF.

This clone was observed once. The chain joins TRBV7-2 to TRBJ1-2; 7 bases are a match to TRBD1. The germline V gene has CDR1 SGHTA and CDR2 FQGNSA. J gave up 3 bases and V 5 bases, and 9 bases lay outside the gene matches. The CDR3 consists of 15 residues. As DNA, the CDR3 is TGTGCCAGCAGCCCAACCACAGGGGCGGACTATGGCTACACCTTC. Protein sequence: CASSPTTGADYGYTF.

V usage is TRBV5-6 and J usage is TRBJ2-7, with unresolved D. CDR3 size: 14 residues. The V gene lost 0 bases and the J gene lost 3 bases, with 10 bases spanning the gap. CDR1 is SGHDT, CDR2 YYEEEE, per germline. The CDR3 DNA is TGTGCCAGCAGCTTGGCCGAGGTAAGCTACGAGCAGTACTTC. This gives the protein CASSLAEVSYEQYF.